This TCR beta chain was recovered during a study of T cell responses to AZD1222 COVID-19 vaccine listed by TCRdb under 2021. Describing the broader study: AZD1222 recipients given second doses at about 4 weeks or at about 12 weeks were pooled, since spike-specific TCR depth and breadth were not found to differ between the two schedules. Trial participants were enrolled by age into subgroups of 18-55, 56-69 and 70-plus years, and roughly 150, 30 and 60 TCR-sequenced participants, respectively, were included in these subgroups. TCR sequencing was performed for more than 230 trial participants, of whom around 210 were given two doses of AZD1222 and approximately 25 were given two doses of MenACWY control vaccine. The investigation overall reported the following: Participants were mostly white British and included more females than males, and it was suggested by the authors that clonal diversity may have been underestimated. Because no day 14 peak-response samples were available, the repertoires could be characterized only after the peak T cell response. The vaccine-associated CD4 TCRs covered the entire spike protein, and the dominant responses fell in regions 160-218 and 743-854. The 56-69-year group was small, and its depth increase did not reach significance, likely because of low power. Spike-specific TCR breadth and depth rose significantly after two AZD1222 doses compared with day 0 and with MenACWY recipients. Nearly half of unique spike-specific TCRs reportedly recognized epitopes outside regions mutated in the B.1.351 and B.1.1.7 variants. Conclusions about previously exposed vaccinees are limited, since just six AZD1222 recipients were seropositive for SARS-CoV-2 at baseline.

CDR1 is given as KGHDR and CDR2 as SFDVKD, both from the germline V gene. Taken from cysteine to phenylalanine, the CDR3 has 19 residues. Only the CDR3 DNA is retained, 57 bases long and in frame from the first base. V trim: 4 bases; J trim: 5 bases; unmatched bases: 13. Regarding this clone: The antigen it recognizes is unknown. Nothing much larger sits one base from this clone, and base qualities are not available.

The CDR3 regions of human TCRbeta chains were analyzed by immunosequencing. On the authors' methods: TCRs in the repertoires were matched against a reference library of SARS-CoV-2-specific TCRs that had been generated with the MIRA antigen-specificity platform. Breadth was defined as the fraction of unique TCRs that were SARS-CoV-2-associated. Depth was defined as the fraction of total T cells that were SARS-CoV-2-associated. Each spike-specific TCR was assigned to its reactive spike region and to a CD4 or CD8 class using the MIRA data. Log10-transformed breadth and depth values were compared by one-way ANOVA with Sidak's multiple comparisons tests. TCRdb holds this immuneACCESS table with in-frame rearrangements only. Some clones are missing; in checked studies, unresolved V genes explain under half, and the rest has no known cause. The V and J calls and clone size were taken over from that table, and D and trimming were inferred from the DNA. This sample gives 110,000 or so clones in total; 80% to 90% of them show up just once. About 8.5% of the sample belongs to the ten largest clones.

The time point tag for this specimen amounts to: baseline before first vaccination. Vaccinee samples came from UK trials COV001 and COV002, including a single-blind randomized controlled phase 2/3 trial of AZD1222 (ChAdOx1 nCoV-19) in healthy adults. For TCRbeta chain sequencing, PBMC samples from trial participants were taken at day 0 and at day 28 after the second dose. Sequencing used peripheral blood, obtained on day 0 of AZD1222 vaccination. The sequence was collected from an adult in good health. The chain is made from TRBV24-1 and TRBJ2-3; TRBD2 matches 14 bases in the middle. The DNA reads as follows: TGTGCCACCAGTGACCCCGGGACTAGCGGGGGACTTGCGGTAGATACGCAGTATTTT. Translated, this gives CATSDPGTSGGLAVDTQYF.